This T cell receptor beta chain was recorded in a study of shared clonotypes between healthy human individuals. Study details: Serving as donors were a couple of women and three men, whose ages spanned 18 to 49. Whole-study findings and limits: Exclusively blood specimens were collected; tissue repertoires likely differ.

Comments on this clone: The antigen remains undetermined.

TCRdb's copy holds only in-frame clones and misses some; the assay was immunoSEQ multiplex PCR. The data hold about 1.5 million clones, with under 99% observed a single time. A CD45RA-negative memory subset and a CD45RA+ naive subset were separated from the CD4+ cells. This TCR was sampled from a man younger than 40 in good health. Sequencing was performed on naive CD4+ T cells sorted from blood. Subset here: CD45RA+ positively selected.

Here the CDR3 DNA reads TGCGCCAGCAGCTTGGAGACAGCCGTTACGAATACGCAGTATTTT. Translation: CASSLETAVTNTQYF. V usage is TRBV5-1 and J usage is TRBJ2-3; a possible D gene is TRBD1 (5 bases). This CDR3 comprises 15 residues. Deletions cut 0 bases from V and 7 bases from J, with 15 bases between. CDR1 and CDR2 from the germline V gene are SGHRS and YFSETQ.